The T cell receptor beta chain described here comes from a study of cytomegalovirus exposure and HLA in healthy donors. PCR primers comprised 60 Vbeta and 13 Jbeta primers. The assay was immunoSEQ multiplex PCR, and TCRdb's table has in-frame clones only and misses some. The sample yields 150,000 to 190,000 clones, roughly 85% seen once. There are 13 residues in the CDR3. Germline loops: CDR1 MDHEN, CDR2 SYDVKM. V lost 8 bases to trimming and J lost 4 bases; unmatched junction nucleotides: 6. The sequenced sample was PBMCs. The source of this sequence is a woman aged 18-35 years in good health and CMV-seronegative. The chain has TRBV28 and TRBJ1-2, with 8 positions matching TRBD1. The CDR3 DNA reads TGTGCCAGCGGACAGGGCGAAGTCTATGGCTACACCTTC. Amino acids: CASGQGEVYGYTF.